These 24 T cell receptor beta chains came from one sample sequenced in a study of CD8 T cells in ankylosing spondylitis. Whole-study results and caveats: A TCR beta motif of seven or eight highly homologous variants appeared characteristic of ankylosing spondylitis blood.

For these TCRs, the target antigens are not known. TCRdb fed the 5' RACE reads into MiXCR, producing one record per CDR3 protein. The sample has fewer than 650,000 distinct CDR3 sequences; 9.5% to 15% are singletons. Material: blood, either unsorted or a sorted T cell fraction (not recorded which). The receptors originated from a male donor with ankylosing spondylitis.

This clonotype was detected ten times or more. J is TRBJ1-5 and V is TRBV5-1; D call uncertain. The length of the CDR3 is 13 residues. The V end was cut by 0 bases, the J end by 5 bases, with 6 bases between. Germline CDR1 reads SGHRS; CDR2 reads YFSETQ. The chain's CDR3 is CASSLAVDQPQHF. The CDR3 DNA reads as TGCGCCAGCAGCTTGGCGGTCGATCAGCCCCAGCATTTT.

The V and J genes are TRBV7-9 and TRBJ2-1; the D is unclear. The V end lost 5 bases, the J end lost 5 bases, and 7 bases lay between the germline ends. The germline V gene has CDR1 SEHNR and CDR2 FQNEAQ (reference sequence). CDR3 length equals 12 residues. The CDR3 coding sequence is TGTGCCAGCAGCGCGGCCAACAATGAGCAGTTCTTC. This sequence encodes CASSAANNEQFF.

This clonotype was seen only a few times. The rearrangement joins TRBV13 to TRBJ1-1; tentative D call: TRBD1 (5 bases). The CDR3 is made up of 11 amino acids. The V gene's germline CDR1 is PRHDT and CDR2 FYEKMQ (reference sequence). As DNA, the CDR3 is TGTCTCGGGGGGAAGAACACTGAAGCTTTCTTT. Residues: CLGGKNTEAFF.

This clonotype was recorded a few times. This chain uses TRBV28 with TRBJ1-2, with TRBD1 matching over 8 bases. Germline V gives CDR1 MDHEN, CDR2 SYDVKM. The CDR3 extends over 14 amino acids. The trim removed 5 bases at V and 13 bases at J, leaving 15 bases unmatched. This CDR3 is CASSTYEDRAFGTF. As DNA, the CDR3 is TGTGCCAGCAGTACCTACGAGGACAGGGCCTTCGGCACCTTC.

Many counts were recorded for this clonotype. The CDR3 is CSAGLTRGAVYEQYF. In nucleotides, the CDR3 is TGCAGTGCTGGGTTGACTAGGGGGGCTGTCTACGAGCAGTACTTC. The chain joins TRBV20-1 to TRBJ2-7; the D gene could be TRBD1 or TRBD2 (6 bases each). This CDR3 contains 15 residues. CDR1 DFQATT and CDR2 SNEGSKA come from the germline V gene (reference sequence). Trimming shortened V by 5 bases and J by 3 bases, and 20 bases separated the two germline ends.

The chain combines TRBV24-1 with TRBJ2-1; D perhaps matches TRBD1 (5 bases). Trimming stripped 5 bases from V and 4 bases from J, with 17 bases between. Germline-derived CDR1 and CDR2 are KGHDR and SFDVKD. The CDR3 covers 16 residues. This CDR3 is CATSGDDRTRYNEQFF. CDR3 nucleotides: TGTGCCACCAGTGGAGACGACAGAACCCGATACAATGAGCAGTTCTTC.

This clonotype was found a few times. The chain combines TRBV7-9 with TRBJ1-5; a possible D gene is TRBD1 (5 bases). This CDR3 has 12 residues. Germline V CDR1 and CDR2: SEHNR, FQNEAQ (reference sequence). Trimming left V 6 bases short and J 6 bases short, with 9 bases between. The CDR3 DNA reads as TGTGCCAGCAGGCAGGGTTTTCAGCCCCAGCATTTT. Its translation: CASRQGFQPQHF.

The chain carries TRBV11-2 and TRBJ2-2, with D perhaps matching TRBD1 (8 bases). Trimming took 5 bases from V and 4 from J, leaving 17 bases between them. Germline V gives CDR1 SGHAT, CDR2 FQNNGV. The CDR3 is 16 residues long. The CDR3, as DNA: TGTGCCAGCAGCCGGGACAGGACTAGGAGCACCGGGGAGCTGTTTTTT. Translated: CASSRDRTRSTGELFF.

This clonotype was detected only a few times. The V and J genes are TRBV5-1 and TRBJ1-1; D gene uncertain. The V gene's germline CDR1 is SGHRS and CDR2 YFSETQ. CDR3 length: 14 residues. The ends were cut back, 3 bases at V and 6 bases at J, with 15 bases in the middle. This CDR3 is CASSWEPRAAEAFF. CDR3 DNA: TGCGCCAGCAGCTGGGAACCGCGTGCGGCTGAAGCTTTCTTT.

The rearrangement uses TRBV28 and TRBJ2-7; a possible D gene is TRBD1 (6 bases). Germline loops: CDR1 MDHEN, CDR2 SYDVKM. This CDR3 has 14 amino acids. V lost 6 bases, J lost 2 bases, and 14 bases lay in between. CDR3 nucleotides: TGTGCCAGCAGCATAGGACAGAGCCCCTACGAGCAGTACGTC. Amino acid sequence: CASSIGQSPYEQYV.

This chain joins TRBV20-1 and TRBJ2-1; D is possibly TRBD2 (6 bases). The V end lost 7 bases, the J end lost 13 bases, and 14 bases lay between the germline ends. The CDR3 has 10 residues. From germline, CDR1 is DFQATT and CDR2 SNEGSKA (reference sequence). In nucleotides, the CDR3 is TGCAGTGTCGAGACCGGGAGTCAGTTCTTC. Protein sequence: CSVETGSQFF.

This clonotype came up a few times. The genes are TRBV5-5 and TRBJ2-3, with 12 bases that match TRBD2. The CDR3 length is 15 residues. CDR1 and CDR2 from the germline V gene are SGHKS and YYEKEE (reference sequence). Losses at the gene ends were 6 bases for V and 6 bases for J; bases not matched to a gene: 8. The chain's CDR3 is CASTQSSGRVDTQYF. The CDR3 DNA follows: TGTGCCAGCACCCAATCTAGCGGGAGGGTTGATACGCAGTATTTT.

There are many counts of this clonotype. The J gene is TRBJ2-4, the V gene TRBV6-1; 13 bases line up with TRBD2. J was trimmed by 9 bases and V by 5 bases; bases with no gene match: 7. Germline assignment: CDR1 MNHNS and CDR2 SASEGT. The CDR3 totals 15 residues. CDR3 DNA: TGTGCCAGCAGTCCTGGACTAGCGGGAGAGAGCATTCAGTACTTC. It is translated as CASSPGLAGESIQYF.

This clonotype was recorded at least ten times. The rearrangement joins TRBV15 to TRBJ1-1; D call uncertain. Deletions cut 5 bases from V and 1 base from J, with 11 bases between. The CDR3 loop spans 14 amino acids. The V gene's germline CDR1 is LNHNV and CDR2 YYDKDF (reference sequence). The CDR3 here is CATSRVEGNTEAFF. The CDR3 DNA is TGTGCCACCAGCCGCGTGGAGGGGAACACTGAAGCTTTCTTT.

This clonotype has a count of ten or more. The CDR3 DNA sequence: TGTGCCAGCAGAACGACAGGGGACACTGAAGCTTTCTTT. This gives the protein CASRTTGDTEAFF. The chain has TRBV12-3 or TRBV12-4 and TRBJ1-1; 8 bases agree with TRBD1. The V and J ends lost 6 bases and 3 bases, in that order; junction bases with no gene match: 3. The CDR3 is made up of 13 amino acids.

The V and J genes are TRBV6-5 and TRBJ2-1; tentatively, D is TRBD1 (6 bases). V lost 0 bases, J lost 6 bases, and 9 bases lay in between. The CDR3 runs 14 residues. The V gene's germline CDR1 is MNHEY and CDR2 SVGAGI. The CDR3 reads CASSYSTGSNEQFF. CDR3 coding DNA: TGTGCCAGCAGTTACTCGACAGGTTCCAATGAGCAGTTCTTC.

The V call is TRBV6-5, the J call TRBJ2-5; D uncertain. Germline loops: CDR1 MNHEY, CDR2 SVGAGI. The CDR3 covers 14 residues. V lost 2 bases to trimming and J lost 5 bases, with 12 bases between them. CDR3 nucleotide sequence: TGTGCCAGCAGTTACGCAGCCATTGAGGAGACCCAGTACTTC. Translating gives CASSYAAIEETQYF.

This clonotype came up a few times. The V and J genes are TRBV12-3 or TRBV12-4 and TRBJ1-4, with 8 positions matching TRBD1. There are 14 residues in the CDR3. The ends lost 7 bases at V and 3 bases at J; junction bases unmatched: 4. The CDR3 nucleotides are TGTGCCAGCACCAGGACAGGGCCTAATGAAAAACTGTTTTTT. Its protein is CASTRTGPNEKLFF.

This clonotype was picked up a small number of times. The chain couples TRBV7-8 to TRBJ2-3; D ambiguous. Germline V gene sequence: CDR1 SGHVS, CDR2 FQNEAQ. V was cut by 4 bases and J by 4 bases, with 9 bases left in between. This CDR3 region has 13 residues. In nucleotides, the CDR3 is TGTGCCAGCAGCTCCCTCTGGGCAGATACGCAGTATTTT. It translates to CASSSLWADTQYF.

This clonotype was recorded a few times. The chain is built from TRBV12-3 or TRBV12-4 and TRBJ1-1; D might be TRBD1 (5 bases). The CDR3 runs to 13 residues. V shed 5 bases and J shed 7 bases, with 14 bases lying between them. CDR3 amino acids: CASSPPDRIEAFF. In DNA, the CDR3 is TGTGCCAGCAGTCCGCCTGACAGAATTGAAGCTTTCTTT.

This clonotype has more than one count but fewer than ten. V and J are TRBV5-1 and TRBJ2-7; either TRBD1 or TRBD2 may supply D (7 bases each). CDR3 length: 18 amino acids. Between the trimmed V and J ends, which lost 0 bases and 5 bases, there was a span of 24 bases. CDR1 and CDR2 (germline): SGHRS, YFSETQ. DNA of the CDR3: TGCGCCAGCAGCTTGGAGCAGGGGGGGTACCGGGTAATACACGAGCAGTACTTC. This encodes CASSLEQGGYRVIHEQYF. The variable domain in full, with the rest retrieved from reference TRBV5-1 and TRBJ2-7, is KAGVTQTPRYLIKTRGQQVTLSCSPISGHRSVSWYQQTPGQGLQFLFEYFSETQRNKGNFPGRFSGRQFSNSRSEMNVSTLELGDSALYLCASSLEQGGYRVIHEQYFGPGTRLTVT.

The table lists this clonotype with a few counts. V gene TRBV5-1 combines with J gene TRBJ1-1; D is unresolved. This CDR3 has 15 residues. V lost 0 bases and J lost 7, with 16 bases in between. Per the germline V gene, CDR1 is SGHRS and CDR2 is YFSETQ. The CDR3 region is CASSLEGSLVGEAFF. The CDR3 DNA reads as TGCGCCAGCAGCTTGGAGGGCAGCCTCGTGGGTGAAGCTTTCTTT.

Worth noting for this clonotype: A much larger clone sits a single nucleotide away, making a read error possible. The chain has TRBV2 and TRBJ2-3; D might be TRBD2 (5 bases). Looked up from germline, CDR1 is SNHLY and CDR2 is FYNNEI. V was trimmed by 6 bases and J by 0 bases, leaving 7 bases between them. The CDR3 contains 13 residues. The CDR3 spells CASSGESTDTQYF. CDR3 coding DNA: TGTGCCAGCAGCGGGGAGAGCACAGATACGCAGTATTTT.

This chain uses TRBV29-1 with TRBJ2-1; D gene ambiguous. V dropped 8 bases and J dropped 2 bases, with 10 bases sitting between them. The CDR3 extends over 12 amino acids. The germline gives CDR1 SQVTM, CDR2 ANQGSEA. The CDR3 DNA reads TGCAGCTGGGTACAAGCCTACAATGAGCAGTTCTTC. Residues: CSWVQAYNEQFF.